This T cell receptor (beta chain) was captured by sequencing in a study of T cell responses to AZD1222 COVID-19 vaccine. The CDR3 length is 13 residues. The germline V gene has CDR1 SGHDT and CDR2 YYEEEE. Trimming removed 4 bases from V and 3 bases from J; junction bases left unmatched: 3. Comments on this clone: The antigen is undetermined.

Produced via immunoSEQ multiplex PCR; TCRdb's table is partial and in-frame only. The sample has 130,000 or so clones, about 88% seen once. Findings and limits, study-wide: Two AZD1222 administrations were followed by greater Spike-specific TCR breadth and depth.

The receptor was isolated from an adult who received the AZD1222 COVID-19 vaccine. The rearrangement uses TRBV5-6 and TRBJ2-5; 7 bases align to TRBD1. The sequencing used peripheral blood, collected 28 days after the second AZD1222 dose. The CDR3 loop reads CASSRQGEETQYF. The CDR3 region has the DNA TGTGCCAGCAGCCGACAGGGCGAAGAGACCCAGTACTTC.